These 29 T cell receptor beta chains were all obtained from the same sample, sequenced in a study of regulatory T cells in long-lasting Graves disease. Combining iRepertoire HTBI primers with Arm-PCR of CDR3 regions, the authors built TCR beta libraries. Each CDR3 protein gets one entry after TCRdb re-called the multiplex PCR reads with MiXCR. The sample carries more than 450,000 distinct CDR3 sequences, around 12% recorded once. Time point indicated: newly diagnosed GD, antithyroid drugs for less than 3 months. RNA from PBMCs was the source of the TCR library. The sample also formed part of further work on T cells in Graves' hyperthyroidism and ophthalmopathy.

Sequencing used peripheral blood mononuclear cells (PBMCs), obtained at new diagnosis, from a patient treated with antithyroid drugs. These receptors came from a woman under 40 with Graves disease.

This clonotype was recorded many times. This chain links TRBV10-2 with TRBJ2-1; possibly TRBD2 for D (7 bases). The CDR3 is 15 residues long. Trimming stripped 9 bases from V and 1 base from J, with 16 bases between. The germline V gene has CDR1 WSHSY and CDR2 SAAADI. The CDR3 region is CASRKSGTSYNEQFF. CDR3 bases: TGCGCCAGTAGGAAAAGCGGGACATCCTACAATGAGCAGTTCTTC.

This clonotype was detected only a few times. The chain recombines TRBV7-9 with TRBJ2-2; 7 bases map to TRBD1. CDR1 SEHNR and CDR2 FQNEAQ come from the germline V gene (reference sequence). The length of the CDR3 is 17 residues. Trimming took 11 bases from V and 0 from J; bases not matched to a gene: 15. CDR3 in DNA: TGTGCCGGACGCTCCGGGCTGGACAGGTCGAACACCGGGGAGCTGTTTTTT. Amino acid sequence: CAGRSGLDRSNTGELFF.

This clonotype was observed at least ten times. V gene TRBV11-2 combines with J gene TRBJ2-5; TRBD1 or TRBD2 may be the D gene (6 bases each). This CDR3 is 14 amino acids long. CDR1 is SGHAT, CDR2 FQNNGV, per germline. V gave up 5 bases and J gave up 5 bases, with 15 bases separating them. Here the CDR3 reads CASSPPGGGETQYF. CDR3 nucleotides: TGTGCCAGCAGCCCCCCCGGGGGCGGTGAGACCCAGTACTTC. Variable domain in full (rest from reference TRBV11-2 and TRBJ2-5): EAGVAQSPRYKIIEKRQSVAFWCNPISGHATLYWYQQILGQGPKLLIQFQNNGVVDDSQLPKDRFSAERLKGVDSTLKIQPAKLEDSAVYLCASSPPGGGETQYFGPGTRLLVL.

This clonotype was recorded many times. This chain connects TRBV5-1 to TRBJ1-1; no reliable D call. This CDR3 has 14 amino acids. Germline V gene sequence: CDR1 SGHRS, CDR2 YFSETQ. The V end lost 3 bases, the J end lost 4 bases, and 13 bases lay between the germline ends. Here the CDR3 DNA reads TGCGCCAGCAGCTCGGGGTCCTGGGGCACTGAAGCTTTCTTT. Protein sequence: CASSSGSWGTEAFF.

J is TRBJ2-1 and V is TRBV3-1; TRBD1 might be the D (5 bases). The J call is in doubt because the DNA end fits TRBJ2-7 better. Germline CDR1 is LGHDT and CDR2 is YNNKEL (reference sequence). The length of the CDR3 is 15 residues. The CDR3 DNA is TGTGCCAGCAGCCCTCAGACAGAGCCCGACAATGAGCAGTACTTC. Residues: CASSPQTEPDNEQYF.

This clonotype was seen at least ten times. Here the CDR3 DNA reads TGTGCCAGCAGCTTAGCGAAAGCGGGAGGGCGGGGCGAGCAGTACTTC. Translating gives CASSLAKAGGRGEQYF. The chain employs TRBV7-2 and TRBJ2-7; 10 bases line up with TRBD2. The CDR3 extends over 16 amino acids. The germline V gene has CDR1 SGHTA and CDR2 FQGNSA. Unmatched junction bases numbered 8, after V lost 0 bases and J lost 6 bases.

This clonotype occurred many times. This chain links TRBV20-1 with TRBJ2-2; TRBD1 matches at 7 bases. Trimming removed 3 bases from V and 6 bases from J; junction bases left unmatched: 1. From germline, CDR1 is DFQATT and CDR2 SNEGSKA (reference sequence). The CDR3 sequence is 12 residues long. For the CDR3, the DNA is TGCAGTGCTAGGAGGGGGCCCGGGGAGCTGTTTTTT. This gives the protein CSARRGPGELFF.

This clonotype came up many times. This chain links TRBV2 with TRBJ2-1, with 8 nucleotides matching TRBD2. Trimming took 8 bases from V and 0 from J; bases not matched to a gene: 6. CDR3 length: 15 residues. Germline CDR1 is SNHLY and CDR2 is FYNNEI. CDR3 nucleotide sequence: TGTGCCAGCTCCGAGCGGGGGAGCTCCTACAATGAGCAGTTCTTC. Protein product: CASSERGSSYNEQFF.

This chain uses TRBV2 with TRBJ2-2, with D possibly matching TRBD1 (6 bases). V was pared by 6 bases and J by 6 bases, with 14 bases between. The CDR3 covers 14 residues. Germline lookup yields CDR1 SNHLY and CDR2 FYNNEI. The CDR3 reads CASRADRGPGELFF. Written as DNA, the CDR3 is TGTGCCAGCAGAGCGGACAGAGGGCCCGGGGAGCTGTTTTTT.

The J gene is TRBJ2-1, the V gene TRBV25-1, with no clear D. CDR1 MGHDK and CDR2 SYGVNS come from the germline V gene. The CDR3 loop spans 13 amino acids. Trimming removed 8 bases at V and 7 bases at J, with 15 bases between. CDR3 DNA sequence: TGTGCCAGCCCTGGGCACACAATAAATGAGCAGTTCTTC. Translation: CASPGHTINEQFF.

This clonotype was recorded many times. This chain links TRBV19 with TRBJ2-2; maybe TRBD1 (6 bases). V was cut by 1 base and J by 1 base, with 7 bases left in between. The germline gives CDR1 LNHDA, CDR2 SQIVND (reference sequence). CDR3 length equals 15 residues. The CDR3 here is CASSIGQVNTGELFF. CDR3 nucleotides: TGTGCCAGTAGTATAGGACAGGTGAACACCGGGGAGCTGTTTTTT.

This clonotype has a count of ten or more. The CDR3 spells CASSYSKGYTGARNSPLHF. The DNA of the CDR3 is TGTGCCAGCAGTTACTCGAAGGGATATACGGGGGCGCGGAATTCACCCCTCCACTTT. The chain couples TRBV6-5 to TRBJ1-6; tentative D call: TRBD1 (6 bases). Trimming removed 0 bases from V and 7 bases from J, with 22 bases in between. The CDR3 consists of 19 residues. Germline-derived CDR1 and CDR2 are MNHEY and SVGAGI.

Remarks on this clonotype: Given a much more abundant clone one base away, this may be a read error. V is TRBV5-1 and J is TRBJ2-3, with D possibly matching TRBD2 (6 bases). The J call may be incorrect, as the DNA end agrees better with TRBJ2-1. Looked up from germline, CDR1 is SGHRS and CDR2 is YFSETQ. The CDR3 length is 13 residues. The CDR3 nucleotides read TGCGCCAGCAGCCTGGACTACTACAATGGGCAGTTCTTC. Protein: CASSLDYYNGQFF.

This clonotype was seen many times. The rearrangement uses TRBV20-1 and TRBJ2-3; D is possibly TRBD2 (5 bases). CDR1 is DFQATT, CDR2 SNEGSKA, per germline (reference sequence). Trimming shortened V by 4 bases and J by 5 bases, and 13 bases separated the two germline ends. This CDR3 contains 13 residues. CDR3 sequence (DNA): TGCAGTGCTAAACGGGGTACCGAAGATACGCAGTATTTT. This translates into CSAKRGTEDTQYF.

This clonotype was detected ten times or more. The chain has TRBV2 and TRBJ2-3; TRBD2 agrees at 10 bases. V lost 6 bases and J lost 2; bases outside the gene matches: 26. The CDR3 sequence is 22 residues long. The germline V gene has CDR1 SNHLY and CDR2 FYNNEI. The CDR3 loop reads CASSGRVWLAGALITSTDTQYF. The CDR3 DNA is TGTGCCAGCAGCGGCAGGGTATGGCTAGCGGGAGCTCTAATTACTTCCACAGATACGCAGTATTTT.

This clonotype was seen at least ten times. The chain recombines TRBV6-1 with TRBJ2-7; weak D call: TRBD2 (6 bases). Germline V gene data show CDR1 as MNHNS and CDR2 as SASEGT. This CDR3 spans 14 amino acids. V gave up 6 bases and J gave up 5 bases, with 17 bases separating them. DNA for the CDR3: TGTGCCAGCAGAACCCACGGGAGCCCCCACGAGCAGTACTTC. It specifies CASRTHGSPHEQYF.

There are many counts of this clonotype. The chain recombines TRBV11-2 with TRBJ2-1; TRBD2 matches 8 bases. The CDR3 is 14 residues long. V dropped 3 bases and J dropped 7; count of bases not matched to a gene: 5. From germline, CDR1 is SGHAT and CDR2 FQNNGV. The CDR3 is CASSFRGRWNEQFF. The CDR3 DNA follows: TGTGCCAGCAGCTTCCGCGGGAGGTGGAATGAGCAGTTCTTC.

In its sample, this clonotype was seen a few times. This chain uses TRBV11-3 with TRBJ1-6, with TRBD1 matching over 7 bases. CDR3 length: 17 amino acids. Germline V gives CDR1 SGHNT, CDR2 YENEEA. The junction had 10 bases not matched to a gene; V was cut back by 0 bases and J by 8 bases. The CDR3 coding sequence is TGTGCCAGCAGCTTAGAGCAATGGGGGACAGAGTATTCACCCCTCCACTTT. Its translation is CASSLEQWGTEYSPLHF.

This clonotype has ten or more counts. The chain combines TRBV19 with TRBJ2-1; D is unresolved. The V end was cut by 6 bases, the J end by 0 bases, with 15 bases between. In germline, CDR1 is LNHDA, CDR2 SQIVND (reference sequence). CDR3 size: 16 residues. DNA of the CDR3: TGTGCCAGTAGCACCCCCGGGCGGAGCTCCTACAATGAGCAGTTCTTC. As protein: CASSTPGRSSYNEQFF.

This clonotype was counted ten times or more. J is TRBJ1-2 and V is TRBV3-1; D uncertain. This CDR3 contains 13 residues. Between the trimmed V and J ends, which lost 4 bases and 8 bases, there was a span of 14 bases. The germline gives CDR1 LGHDT, CDR2 YNNKEL (reference sequence). The CDR3 nucleotides are TGTGCCAGCAGCCCAGGAGGGAAGAGCGGCTACACCTTC. Amino acids: CASSPGGKSGYTF.

This clonotype was observed many times. This sequence joins TRBV11-2 and TRBJ2-3; D gene uncertain. This CDR3 has 14 residues. The germline V and J ends were trimmed by 1 base and 0 bases, with 5 bases remaining between them. CDR1 and CDR2 from the germline V gene are SGHAT and FQNNGV. CDR3 sequence (DNA): TGTGCCAGCAGCTTAGTAATAAGCACAGATACGCAGTATTTT. The encoded protein is CASSLVISTDTQYF. The full variable domain, rest sourced from reference TRBV11-2 and TRBJ2-3, is EAGVAQSPRYKIIEKRQSVAFWCNPISGHATLYWYQQILGQGPKLLIQFQNNGVVDDSQLPKDRFSAERLKGVDSTLKIQPAKLEDSAVYLCASSLVISTDTQYFGPGTRLTVL.

This clonotype was recorded a few times. The chain combines TRBV20-1 with TRBJ1-1; D remains ambiguous. Trimming took 4 bases from V and 0 from J, leaving 6 bases between them. Germline V gene lookup returns CDR1 DFQATT and CDR2 SNEGSKA (reference sequence). The CDR3 consists of 12 residues. CDR3 in DNA: TGCAGTGCTACGACATTGAACACTGAAGCTTTCTTT. This codes for CSATTLNTEAFF.

This clonotype was recorded at least ten times. This chain connects TRBV10-3 to TRBJ1-1; TRBD1 is a possible D gene (5 bases). Per germline, CDR1 ENHRY and CDR2 SYGVKD. V was pared by 6 bases and J by 3 bases, with 17 bases between. This CDR3 region has 15 residues. The DNA for the CDR3 is TGTGCCATCAGAGGGCAGGGCAGGAGGGACACTGAAGCTTTCTTT. Translating it yields CAIRGQGRRDTEAFF.

This clonotype has a handful of counts. DNA of the CDR3: TGTGCCAGCAGACGTGAGGGGGAGACCCAGTACTTC. This codes for CASRREGETQYF. V and J are TRBV6-1 and TRBJ2-5; D may correspond to TRBD1 or TRBD2 (5 bases each). This CDR3 contains 12 residues. V lost 6 bases and J lost 5, with 10 bases in between. Germline V lookup: CDR1 MNHNS, CDR2 SASEGT.

J is TRBJ2-1 and V is TRBV10-3, with D perhaps assigned TRBD1 or TRBD2 (5 bases each). The CDR3 has 12 amino acids. Germline values: CDR1 ENHRY, CDR2 SYGVKD. V shed 5 bases and J shed 6 bases, with 8 bases lying between them. CDR3 residues: CAISWDVNEQFF. CDR3 nucleotide sequence: TGTGCCATCAGTTGGGACGTCAATGAGCAGTTCTTC.

This clonotype appeared many times. The V gene is TRBV2, the J gene TRBJ2-3; 8 bases match TRBD2. V gave up 6 bases and J gave up 3 bases; unmatched junction bases: 8. The CDR3 runs to 15 residues. The germline CDR1 and CDR2 sequences are SNHLY and FYNNEI. The CDR3: CASRVTSGGTDTQYF. CDR3 coding DNA: TGTGCCAGCAGGGTAACTAGCGGCGGGACAGATACGCAGTATTTT.

This clonotype was picked up many times. The chain couples TRBV14 to TRBJ1-6; D is uncertain. Germline CDR1 reads SGHDN; CDR2 reads FVKESK. Trimming took off 5 bases at V and 8 bases at J, with 10 bases between the two ends. The CDR3 length is 13 residues. CDR3 in amino acids: CASSAVGYSPLHF. CDR3 nucleotides: TGTGCCAGCAGCGCGGTGGGTTATTCACCCCTCCACTTT.

This clonotype occurred a few times. V and J are TRBV19 and TRBJ2-1; 7 bases agree with TRBD1. This CDR3 contains 15 residues. Germline V gene data show CDR1 as LNHDA and CDR2 as SQIVND (reference sequence). V shed 7 bases, J shed 0 bases, and the junction held 6 bases outside the gene matches. CDR3 nucleotides: TGTGCCAGTACTTTGACAGGGAGCTCCTACAATGAGCAGTTCTTC. This gives the protein CASTLTGSSYNEQFF.

This clonotype has at least ten counts. The V gene is TRBV27, the J gene TRBJ2-7, with D possibly TRBD1 on 6 matching bases. Germline V CDR1 and CDR2: MNHEY, SMNVEV (reference sequence). V was pared by 1 base and J by 1 base, with 11 bases between. The CDR3 has 15 amino acids. This chain's CDR3 is CASSLYVGTSYEQYF. CDR3 nucleotide sequence: TGTGCCAGCAGTTTATATGTGGGGACATCCTACGAGCAGTACTTC.